This note documents a single TCR beta chain sequence. Antigen: not known. This sequence may be a read error, since a much larger clone differs from it by one base. Documented time point: newly diagnosed GD, antithyroid drugs for less than 3 months. The authors made the TCR library using RNA they extracted from PBMCs. This record belongs to a study of regulatory T cells in long-lasting Graves disease. Study background: Duration of antithyroid drug therapy among newly diagnosed Graves' patients was under 3 months.

Investigators prepared the TCR beta libraries by applying iRepertoire HTBI primers and Arm-PCR of CDR3 regions. MiXCR was run by TCRdb on the multiplex PCR reads, yielding one entry per CDR3 protein. The sample holds around 250,000 distinct CDR3 sequences, around a sixth seen once. The study's findings and limits: TRBV28 was favored in persistent disease, as were TRBJ1-2 and TRBJ2-5. For persistent Graves' patients, TCR diversity was lower than for newly diagnosed ones.

Germline loops: CDR1 MNHEY, CDR2 SVGEGT. The CDR3 sequence is 16 residues long. The same data also went into a second study, on T cells in Graves' hyperthyroidism and ophthalmopathy.

This chain joins TRBV6-2 or TRBV6-3 and TRBJ2-5, with D hard to call. This TCR was sampled from a woman in her 30s with Graves disease. The specimen comprised peripheral blood mononuclear cells (PBMCs), sampled at new diagnosis, from a patient treated with antithyroid drugs. The CDR3 nucleotides are TGTGCCGGCAGTTACTCGATTTACCGGAGACAAGAGACCCAGTACTTC. As protein: CAGSYSIYRRQETQYF.